This record concerns one T cell receptor (beta chain) sequence. A single count supports this clonotype. Its binding antigen is unknown. Base quality data are lacking; no much larger clone is found one base away. A lone read gives weak evidence. TCR alpha and beta CDR3 regions were amplified with the iRepertoire nested amplicon-rescue multiplex PCR (arm-PCR) platform from RNA. For one-step reverse transcription and amplification, roughly 90-450 ng of tissue mRNA or PBMC total RNA was used as input. After bead purification, a secondary multiplex PCR added Illumina adapters, and libraries were gel-purified between 200 and 400 bp. Internal 6-nucleotide barcodes were carried by the libraries and were used for demultiplexing. Sequencing of libraries was performed on an Illumina MiSeq with 2x220 or 2x250 nucleotide paired-end reads. The source study handled its data this way. Paired reads were merged with FLASH 1.2.11 and aligned to the GRCh37 human genome with BWA-MEM before extracting TRA and TRB reads. For V and J assignment, an IMGT-derived reference of cassette sequences and CDR3 motifs that included pseudogenes was used. Reads were translated in three frames, and productive CDR3s were defined by a C…FGXG motif without stop codons. A clonotype was defined as a unique combination of a V-J cassette pair and a CDR3 amino acid sequence. Reads were filtered by Hamming distance, thresholded by each sample's sequence error rate in mapped regions. TCRdb redid the processing of the public reads, applying fastp at Q25 and MiXCR, and retained in-frame beta chains. Under each unique CDR3 protein, matching rows form one entry showing the most common genes and DNA. These V and J calls derive from TCRdb rather than the authors' analysis. Counted in this sample were about 180,000 distinct CDR3 sequences; roughly two fifths of them appeared once. The ten largest clones capture under 6.5% of the sample.

The sample comes from a study of glioma-infiltrating T cells (dated by TCRdb to the mid-2010s). In terms of the full investigation: The study sequenced TCR alpha- and beta-chain repertoires from glioma tissue, from non-neoplastic brain tissue and from matched peripheral blood mononuclear cells. To gauge divergence between tissue and blood T-cell populations, every tissue-infiltrating repertoire was compared against the peripheral blood repertoire from the same patient. The paired cohort was made up of three low-grade glioma patients, 8 or 9 primary glioblastoma patients and three non-glioma patients who contributed non-neoplastic brain tissue.

Paper-wide results and their limitations: Very few CDR3 sequences were shared between tissue and blood, attributed to high CDR3 diversity and limited sampling. The group comparisons were based on small numbers of patients: three non-neoplastic, three low-grade glioma and several glioblastoma patients. In non-neoplastic patients, VJ-independent divergence between tissue and blood fell below expectation, whereas in all gliomas, and especially in low-grade gliomas, the divergence rose above expectation.

The V end loses 4 bases and the J end loses 3 bases, and a stretch of 7 bases separates them. Counted from cysteine to phenylalanine, this CDR3 has 11 amino acids. Of all the DNA, just the CDR3 is kept, 33 bases in frame from base 1. From a lookup of the germline V gene (reference sequence), CDR1 and CDR2 are GTSNPN and SVGIG. This sequence uses TRBV30 and TRBJ2-7; the best D guess is TRBD1, with 5 bases matching. Sequencing was carried out using glioma tissue, nonneoplastic brain tissue, or PBMCs (not recorded which). The origin of this receptor is a human donor with low-grade glioma or glioblastoma, undergoing nonglioma brain surgery, or in good health (not recorded which). The CDR3 has the sequence CAWKGIYEQYF. The nucleotides are TGTGCCTGGAAGGGGATCTACGAGCAGTACTTC.